The clone carrying this TCR beta chain occurred many times. Its antigen is not known. The sample comes from a study of response to subunit inactivated influenza vaccine. General observations from the study: With each seasonal influenza vaccination, the authors suggested, few new T cells are recruited.

This CDR3 contains 17 residues. The V segment lost 1 base and the J segment 2 bases; nucleotides outside the gene matches: 8. Germline V gene data show CDR1 as SGHRS and CDR2 as YFSETQ. TCRdb re-called the RT-PCR reads with MiXCR, one entry per CDR3 protein. The data show around 530,000 distinct CDR3 sequences, 12% seen once. The sequenced sample was PBMCs from blood, obtained on the day of vaccination. The origin of this receptor is a man in his fifties who received an inactivated influenza vaccine. The chain combines TRBV5-1 with TRBJ2-5; TRBD2 aligns across 10 bases. CDR3 region: CASSLRAGGPGQETQYF. The DNA for the CDR3 is TGCGCCAGCAGCTTGCGAGCGGGGGGGCCGGGGCAAGAGACCCAGTACTTC.